This T cell receptor beta chain appears in the sequencing data of a study of blood T cell repertoires in COVID-19. Background on the study: Both acute and convalescent COVID-19 samples were obtained from the United States, Italy and Spain. PBMCs, B-cell-depleted T cells, or T cells provided the cDNA or gDNA that made up the material.

In the authors' methods: Using reference gene primer amplification, nucleated cell counts were estimated. Repertoires were generated with immunoSEQ multiplex PCR, while TCRdb's copy carries only in-frame clones and drops some. The D gene and trimming were derived from the DNA, and the V and J assignments and clone size from that table. Among roughly 68,000 clones listed, 70% to 90% were seen once. Sequencing was performed on peripheral blood. The receptor was isolated from a man aged 50 to 60 with acute or convalescent COVID-19.

For the CDR3, the DNA is TGTGCCTGGGCGGGGGGGCTCAGCACTGAAGCTTTCTTT. Its translation: CAWAGGLSTEAFF. The chain carries TRBV30 and TRBJ1-1, with D tentatively TRBD1 (6 bases). This CDR3 spans 13 amino acids. Germline V gives CDR1 GTSNPN, CDR2 SVGIG (reference sequence). Trimming removed 5 bases at V and 4 bases at J, with 14 bases between.